This T cell receptor beta chain was identified during a study of T-cell memory formation after mild COVID-19. Study details: TCR clusters were mostly confined to one donor each. Study-wide results and caveats: Some responding clones appeared in pre-infection memory, suggesting cross-reactive memory joined. Among contracting clones, CD4+ were mainly CM/EM and CD8+ enriched in EMRA.

Barcoded TCR alpha and TCR beta cDNA libraries with UMIs came from 5'RACE using constant-segment primers. From the 5' RACE reads, TCRdb called clonotypes with MiXCR, one entry per CDR3 protein. The sample shows over 350,000 distinct CDR3 sequences, roughly 15% of them seen only once. Worth noting for this clonotype: Its target is not known.

CDR3 length equals 14 residues. J lost 6 bases, V lost 8 bases, and 7 bases had no gene match. The chain links TRBV12-3 or TRBV12-4 to TRBJ2-3; 11 bases match TRBD2. This TCR was sampled from a young man who had mild COVID-19 (a few samples of this study predate the infection). Cell type and time point are not known. The sample was PBMCs or a T cell subset sorted from them (not recorded which). CDR3 sequence reads: CASGGLAAMDTQYF. CDR3 DNA: TGTGCCAGCGGGGGACTAGCGGCGATGGATACGCAGTATTTT.